This TCR beta chain was profiled in a study of blood T cell repertoires in COVID-19. On the study more broadly: Italy, Spain and the United States were the sources of the convalescent and acute COVID-19 samples. The cDNA or gDNA used as material had been derived from T cells, B-cell-depleted T cells, or PBMCs.

Adults between roughly 18 and 90 years of age took part from fewer than 30 US areas. Original data processing: The authors estimated nucleated cell counts from reference gene primer amplification. The assay was immunoSEQ multiplex PCR, and TCRdb's table has in-frame clones only and misses some. V and J calls and clone size come straight from that table; D and trimming were deduced from the DNA. The data contain fewer than 250,000 clones, 70% to 90% of them seen just once; the ten biggest clones take up 0.87%. This CDR3 is built from 13 residues. Per germline, CDR1 LNHNV and CDR2 YYDKDF (reference sequence). V was cut by 1 base and J by 10 bases, with 13 bases left in between.

Material: PBMCs or T cells enriched from blood (not recorded which). This clonotype was sampled from a man aged 45-65 years who had been exposed to COVID-19. The chain employs TRBV15 and TRBJ1-1, with D perhaps TRBD1 (6 bases). The CDR3 loop reads CATSRGGPRVAFF. For the CDR3, the DNA is TGTGCCACCAGCAGAGGGGGGCCGAGGGTAGCTTTCTTT. Variable domain in full (rest from reference TRBV15 and TRBJ1-1): DAMVIQNPRYQVTQFGKPVTLSCSQTLNHNVMYWYQQKSSQAPKLLFHYYDKDFNNEADTPDNFQSRRPNTSFCFLDIRSPGLGDTAMYLCATSRGGPRVAFFGQGTRLTVV.